These 22 T cell receptor beta chains were sequenced from one sample in a study of T cells in Graves' hyperthyroidism and ophthalmopathy. TCR beta CDR3 sequences were amplified from RNA transcripts. A first-round RT-PCR of the TCR CDR3 used the HTBI primer set. In TCRdb, the multiplex PCR reads were re-called with MiXCR into one record per CDR3 protein. The data show 800,000 or so distinct CDR3 sequences, 38% seen once. The specimen was blood. Receptors originate from a man between 18 and 35 years old with Graves' hyperthyroidism.

CDR3 sequence reads: CATSSLVGGNTEAFF. Here the CDR3 DNA reads TGTGCCACCAGCAGCTTAGTAGGGGGGAACACTGAAGCTTTCTTT. This rearrangement joins TRBV15 to TRBJ1-1; D perhaps matches TRBD1 (6 bases). Trimming pared 3 bases from V and 1 base from J, leaving 12 bases between. CDR1 is LNHNV and CDR2 is YYDKDF in the germline V gene (reference sequence). The CDR3 has 15 amino acids.

In this sample, this clonotype turned up many times. The chain uses TRBV29-1 and TRBJ1-1; no clear D gene. Germline CDR1 is SQVTM and CDR2 is ANQGSEA. V dropped 3 bases and J dropped 4 bases, with 9 bases sitting between them. There are 12 residues in the CDR3. The CDR3 coding sequence is TGCAGCGTTGAGGGGAATGGCACTGAAGCTTTCTTT. As protein: CSVEGNGTEAFF.

In its sample, this clonotype was seen many times. The chain links TRBV19 to TRBJ2-5; TRBD1 matches 7 bases. There are 14 residues in the CDR3. Germline V CDR1 and CDR2: LNHDA, SQIVND (reference sequence). Trimming cost V 5 bases and J 2 bases; bases outside gene matches: 5. The CDR3 DNA sequence: TGTGCCAGTAGTTACCGGACAGGTCAAGAGACCCAGTACTTC. This gives the protein CASSYRTGQETQYF.

This clonotype was observed a single time. A read error is possible here, since a much larger clone lies one base away. This chain joins TRBV12-3 or TRBV12-4 and TRBJ1-4; D ambiguous. There are 12 residues in the CDR3. CDR3 amino acids: CASSSYGERLFF. CDR3 coding DNA: TGTGCCAGCAGTTCCTACGGTGAAAGACTGTTTTTT.

In its sample, this clonotype was seen a few times. The chain has TRBV2 and TRBJ1-5; D ambiguous. Germline values: CDR1 SNHLY, CDR2 FYNNEI. The germline V and J ends were trimmed by 6 bases and 0 bases, with 12 bases remaining between them. The CDR3 runs 15 residues. The CDR3 nucleotides are TGTGCCAGCAGCGTTGGGCAAAATAGCAATCAGCCCCAGCATTTT. It codes for CASSVGQNSNQPQHF. Full variable domain (missing parts from reference TRBV2 and TRBJ1-5): EPEVTQTPSHQVTQMGQEVILRCVPISNHLYFYWYRQILGQKVEFLVSFYNNEISEKSEIFDDQFSVERPDGSNFTLKIRSTKLEDSAMYFCASSVGQNSNQPQHFGDGTRLSIL.

This clonotype was seen repeatedly, ten times or more. This rearrangement joins TRBV9 to TRBJ2-5; D is ambiguous. Germline CDR1 SGDLS, CDR2 YYNGEE. The CDR3 sequence is 15 residues long. Between the trimmed V and J ends, which lost 4 bases and 4 bases, there was a span of 17 bases. As DNA, the CDR3 is TGTGCCAGCAGCCGAGAACGCGGACGGGCAGAGACCCAGTACTTC. Translation: CASSRERGRAETQYF.

This clonotype was observed a few times. The chain links TRBV7-3 to TRBJ2-7; 8 positions match TRBD1. Germline V lookup: CDR1 SGHTA, CDR2 FQGTGA. V trimming: 0 bases; J trimming: 7 bases; junction bases outside the gene matches: 8. This CDR3 has 15 amino acids. CDR3 region: CASSLTPDRAGEQYF. The CDR3, as DNA: TGTGCCAGCAGCTTAACCCCGGACAGGGCAGGGGAGCAGTACTTC.

In this sample, this clonotype turned up many times. The chain combines TRBV20-1 with TRBJ1-5; TRBD1 might be the D (5 bases). The CDR3 spans 14 residues. The V gene lost 3 bases and the J gene lost 1 base, with 10 bases spanning the gap. Germline values: CDR1 DFQATT, CDR2 SNEGSKA (reference sequence). The DNA for the CDR3 is TGCAGTGCTAGGGACACTAACAGCAATCAGCCCCAGCATTTT. Its translation: CSARDTNSNQPQHF.

This clonotype was found many times. V is TRBV7-9 and J is TRBJ2-6; no reliable D call. The V gene lost 10 bases and the J gene lost 4 bases, with 11 bases spanning the gap. The CDR3 covers 13 residues. Germline lookup yields CDR1 SEHNR and CDR2 FQNEAQ (reference sequence). The CDR3 protein is CAILPQGANVLTF. CDR3 coding DNA: TGTGCCATCTTGCCCCAGGGGGCCAACGTCCTGACTTTC. The variable domain in full, with the rest retrieved from reference TRBV7-9 and TRBJ2-6, is DTGVSQNPRHKITKRGQNVTFRCDPISEHNRLYWYRQTLGQGPEFLTYFQNEAQLEKSRLLSDRFSAERPKGSFSTLEIQRTEQGDSAMYLCAILPQGANVLTFGAGSRLTVL.

This clonotype was seen more than once but under ten times. J is TRBJ2-5 and V is TRBV5-5, with D maybe TRBD2 (7 bases). The CDR3 has 16 amino acids. The V gene lost 4 bases and the J gene lost 3 bases, with 19 bases spanning the gap. CDR1 and CDR2 (germline): SGHKS, YYEKEE (reference sequence). CDR3 residues: CASSHGGREGEETQYF. The CDR3 DNA reads TGTGCCAGCAGCCACGGCGGTAGGGAGGGGGAAGAGACCCAGTACTTC.

Of note for this clonotype: Mismatch with germline at one junction end may stem from a read error. The chain recombines TRBV7-2 with TRBJ1-4; TRBD1 agrees at 8 bases. Germline V gene lookup returns CDR1 SGHTA and CDR2 FQGNSA. The CDR3 runs to 15 residues. CDR3 DNA sequence: TGCGCCAGCAGCCCCTCGGACAGGGTAGGAGAAAAACTGTTTTTT. Its protein product is CASSPSDRVGEKLFF.

This clonotype has ten or more counts. The V gene is TRBV15, the J gene TRBJ2-7; 9 nucleotides align to TRBD2. CDR3 length: 15 amino acids. Germline CDR1 reads LNHNV; CDR2 reads YYDKDF (reference sequence). J was trimmed by 0 bases and V by 6 bases; bases with no gene match: 6. In DNA form, the CDR3 reads TGTGCCACCAGTCCGGGACTAGCCGCCTCCTACGAGCAGTACTTC. It codes for CATSPGLAASYEQYF.

This clonotype occurred once. The rearrangement links TRBV15 to TRBJ2-2, with unresolved D. This CDR3 is 17 amino acids long. Germline V gene lookup returns CDR1 LNHNV and CDR2 YYDKDF (reference sequence). Trimming took off 3 bases at V and 0 bases at J, with 14 bases between the two ends. CDR3 nucleotides: TGTGCCACCAGCAGCCCCCTGGGCTGGGCGAACACCGGGGAGCTGTTTTTT. This encodes CATSSPLGWANTGELFF.

This clonotype was seen ten or more times. The chain employs TRBV9 and TRBJ1-4; no reliable D call. Germline CDR1 SGDLS, CDR2 YYNGEE. V was trimmed by 3 bases and J by 7 bases, leaving 10 bases between them. This CDR3 has 13 residues. The CDR3 protein is CASSGPKGEKLFF. The DNA of the CDR3 is TGTGCCAGCAGCGGTCCGAAGGGTGAAAAACTGTTTTTT.

The chain is built from TRBV5-4 and TRBJ2-2; possible D gene TRBD2, 7 bases. Trimming cost V 4 bases and J 5 bases, with 15 bases left between them. This CDR3 contains 15 residues. Germline V gene sequence: CDR1 SGHNT, CDR2 YYREEE (reference sequence). CDR3 sequence: CASSGGGAQTGELFF. CDR3 bases: TGTGCCAGCAGCGGGGGGGGGGCGCAAACCGGGGAGCTGTTTTTT.

The V gene is TRBV7-2, the J gene TRBJ1-6, with 8 bases aligning to TRBD1. In germline, CDR1 is SGHTA, CDR2 FQGNSA. CDR3 length: 14 amino acids. After removal of 5 bases from V and 11 bases from J, the junction contained 8 bases not matched to a gene. DNA of the CDR3: TGTGCCAGCAGCCCAAGACAGGGGCGGGCACCCCTCCACTTT. Amino acid sequence: CASSPRQGRAPLHF.

This sequence joins TRBV29-1 and TRBJ1-3; 9 nucleotides agree with TRBD1. V was clipped by 7 bases and J by 7 bases; unmatched bases: 5. Germline CDR1 is SQVTM and CDR2 is ANQGSEA. The CDR3 has 12 amino acids. The CDR3 protein is CSAGQGANTIYF. The CDR3, as DNA: TGCAGCGCGGGACAGGGAGCGAACACCATATATTTT. The variable domain in full, completed from reference TRBV29-1 and TRBJ1-3, reads SAVISQKPSRDICQRGTSLTIQCQVDSQVTMMFWYRQQPGQSLTLIATANQGSEATYESGFVIDKFPISRPNLTFSTLTVSNMSPEDSSIYLCSAGQGANTIYFGEGSWLTVV.

V and J are TRBV9 and TRBJ1-6, with D possibly TRBD1 on 5 matching bases. V was pared by 4 bases and J by 5 bases, with 13 bases between. The length of the CDR3 is 15 residues. Germline values: CDR1 SGDLS, CDR2 YYNGEE. The CDR3 here is CASSQDSTDNSPLHF. CDR3 coding DNA: TGTGCCAGCAGCCAAGATTCGACAGATAATTCACCCCTCCACTTT. The full variable domain, rest sourced from reference TRBV9 and TRBJ1-6, is DSGVTQTPKHLITATGQRVTLRCSPRSGDLSVYWYQQSLDQGLQFLIQYYNGEERAKGNILERFSAQQFPDLHSELNLSSLELGDSALYFCASSQDSTDNSPLHFGNGTRLTVT.

The chain uses TRBV9 and TRBJ1-4; D gene ambiguous. V dropped 0 bases and J dropped 8 bases, with 11 bases sitting between them. CDR1 and CDR2 (germline): SGDLS, YYNGEE. The length of the CDR3 is 14 residues. CDR3 bases: TGTGCCAGCAGCGTAGAAGCGTCAGGAGAAAAACTGTTTTTT. Amino acids: CASSVEASGEKLFF.

V usage is TRBV29-1 and J usage is TRBJ1-1; TRBD1 matches at 8 bases. The germline V gene has CDR1 SQVTM and CDR2 ANQGSEA. There are 13 residues in the CDR3. Losses at the gene ends were 7 bases for V and 6 bases for J; bases not matched to a gene: 10. Here the CDR3 reads CSATRQGRPEAFF. In DNA form, the CDR3 reads TGCAGCGCCACGCGACAGGGGCGCCCTGAAGCTTTCTTT.

This clonotype appeared many times. The CDR3 here is CASSFGSSGNTIYF. DNA of the CDR3: TGTGCCAGCAGCTTTGGTTCGTCTGGAAACACCATATATTTT. The chain has TRBV7-9 and TRBJ1-3; D gene unclear. The V gene's germline CDR1 is SEHNR and CDR2 FQNEAQ (reference sequence). Trimming took off 3 bases at V and 1 base at J, with 7 bases between the two ends. There are 14 residues in the CDR3.

This clonotype was observed a few times. V gene TRBV13 combines with J gene TRBJ1-2, with 8 bases matching TRBD1. The CDR3 covers 15 residues. Germline V gene lookup returns CDR1 PRHDT and CDR2 FYEKMQ (reference sequence). Trimming cost V 5 bases and J 2 bases; bases outside gene matches: 7. CDR3 protein: CASSPHRGFNYGYTF. The DNA of the CDR3 is TGTGCCAGCAGCCCTCACAGGGGGTTCAACTATGGCTACACCTTC.